The T cell receptor (beta chain) under discussion was sequenced for a study of T-cell reconstitution after alpha-beta-depleted transplantation in children. Trimming removed 1 base from V and 5 bases from J, with 5 bases in between. Per the germline V gene, CDR1 is SEHNR and CDR2 is FQNEAQ (reference sequence). This CDR3 is built from 12 residues. This clonotype was seen only a few times. Preparation of the TCRbeta library was carried out with unique molecular identifiers. TCRdb itself ran the PCR reads through MiXCR, one entry per CDR3 protein. This table holds approximately 510,000 distinct CDR3 sequences, around 19% found once.

Here the sequenced sample was PBMCs from the stem cell graft donor, taken from the stem cell graft. J is TRBJ2-5 and V is TRBV7-9; D gene ambiguous. This sequence originates from a human donor who donated a stem cell graft to a child with acute lymphoblastic leukemia. This CDR3 is CASSLVIETQYF. The DNA for the CDR3 is TGTGCCAGCAGCTTAGTCATTGAGACCCAGTACTTC.